The 15 T cell receptor beta chains below all came from one sample that was sequenced in a study of T-cell memory formation after mild COVID-19. One entry per CDR3 protein, called by TCRdb with MiXCR from the 5' RACE reads. This table has 50,000 or so distinct CDR3 sequences, around 25% appearing once. Sequenced input: PBMCs or a T cell subset sorted from them (not recorded which). All receptors come from a man aged 18 to 30 who had mild COVID-19 (a few samples of this study predate the infection). Cell type and time point are not known.

The chain combines TRBV4-1 with TRBJ2-7; TRBD1 matches at 10 bases. The CDR3 is 15 amino acids. After removal of 6 bases from V and 3 bases from J, the junction contained 8 bases not matched to a gene. The germline CDR1 and CDR2 sequences are MGHRA and YSYEKL. The CDR3 nucleotides read TGCGCCAGCAGTTGGGGGACAGGGGTTAGCTACGAGCAGTACGTC. Its protein is CASSWGTGVSYEQYV.

This clonotype has more than one count but fewer than ten. The chain couples TRBV27 to TRBJ2-3; possible D gene TRBD1, 5 bases. CDR1 and CDR2 (germline): MNHEY, SMNVEV (reference sequence). The CDR3 is 13 amino acids. Trimming shortened V by 8 bases and J by 1 base, and 10 bases separated the two germline ends. CDR3 sequence: CASRRGGTDTQYF. CDR3 DNA sequence: TGTGCCAGCCGAAGGGGTGGCACAGATACGCAGTATTTT.

The chain carries TRBV27 and TRBJ1-5; D not resolved. The CDR3 loop spans 13 amino acids. Trimming cost V 5 bases and J 4 bases, with 9 bases left between them. Germline V lookup: CDR1 MNHEY, CDR2 SMNVEV (reference sequence). The CDR3: CASSTSLNQPQHF. DNA of the CDR3: TGTGCCAGCAGTACGTCTCTGAATCAGCCCCAGCATTTT.

The rearrangement uses TRBV5-4 and TRBJ2-1, with D uncertain. The CDR3 spans 13 residues. Germline assignment: CDR1 SGHNT and CDR2 YYREEE (reference sequence). V lost 1 base, J lost 7 bases, and 9 bases lay in between. The CDR3 nucleotides are TGTGCCAGCAGCTTGTGGGTGGGGAATGAGCAGTTCTTC. Its translation is CASSLWVGNEQFF.

This clonotype was recorded a few times. The junction differs from germline at one of its ends, possibly a read error. V is TRBV6-2 or TRBV6-3 and J is TRBJ1-5, with no clear D. The length of the CDR3 is 15 residues. Germline lookup yields CDR1 MNHEY and CDR2 SVGEGT. CDR3 region: CASSYQWKKNQPQNF. CDR3 DNA sequence: TGTGCCAGCAGTTACCAGTGGAAAAAGAATCAGCCCCAGAATTTT.

In its sample, this clonotype was seen a few times. The genes are TRBV4-1 and TRBJ2-1; a possible D gene is TRBD1 (5 bases). The CDR3 covers 14 residues. Germline V gene data show CDR1 as MGHRA and CDR2 as YSYEKL. Trimming stripped 0 bases from V and 3 bases from J, with 6 bases between. CDR3: CASSQDRDYNEQFF. The DNA of the CDR3 is TGCGCCAGCAGCCAAGACAGGGACTACAATGAGCAGTTCTTC.

V usage is TRBV5-5 and J usage is TRBJ1-1; no reliable D call. The germline CDR1 and CDR2 sequences are SGHKS and YYEKEE (reference sequence). V was pared by 4 bases and J by 5 bases, with 12 bases between. The CDR3 length is 13 residues. The CDR3 coding sequence is TGTGCCAGCAGCCCCGGCGGCAAGACTGAAGCTTTCTTT. Its translation: CASSPGGKTEAFF.

V and J are TRBV6-2 or TRBV6-3 and TRBJ2-1; D is unclear. The ends were cut back, 8 bases at V and 2 bases at J, with 13 bases in the middle. The CDR3 is 14 residues long. Germline CDR1 is MNHEY and CDR2 is SVGEGT. This CDR3 reads CASVSSTAYNEQFF. The CDR3 region has the DNA TGTGCCAGCGTCTCGAGTACTGCCTACAATGAGCAGTTCTTC.

The chain has TRBV4-2 and TRBJ1-2, with D uncertain. V lost 1 base and J 8 bases, leaving 11 bases between the germline ends. Germline V gene sequence: CDR1 LGHNA, CDR2 YNFKEQ. This CDR3 is 13 amino acids long. This CDR3 reads CASSQGRPEGYTF. The DNA of the CDR3 is TGTGCCAGCAGCCAAGGGCGGCCTGAAGGCTACACCTTC.

This chain uses TRBV12-3 or TRBV12-4 with TRBJ2-5; D is unresolved. V was shortened by 6 bases and J by 7 bases, with 15 bases between the two germline ends. This CDR3 has 13 amino acids. The CDR3 DNA sequence: TGTGCCAGCAGCCGCGGTTCTGTGGGGACCCAGTACTTC. Protein sequence: CASSRGSVGTQYF.

In this sample, this clonotype turned up a few times. The CDR3 region is CASSFISGTGGDALGTQYF. In nucleotides, the CDR3 is TGTGCCAGCAGCTTTATTTCCGGGACAGGGGGCGATGCCCTAGGGACCCAGTACTTC. The chain carries TRBV7-8 and TRBJ2-5; 12 bases match TRBD1. Germline V gene sequence: CDR1 SGHVS, CDR2 FQNEAQ. After removal of 3 bases from V and 7 bases from J, the junction contained 18 bases not matched to a gene. The CDR3 is made up of 19 amino acids. Together with reference TRBV7-8 and TRBJ2-5, the CDR3 gives the full variable domain: GAGVSQSPRYKVAKRGQDVALRCDPISGHVSLFWYQQALGQGPEFLTYFQNEAQLDKSGLPSDRFFAERPEGSVSTLKIQRTQQEDSAVYLCASSFISGTGGDALGTQYFGPGTRLLVL.

This clonotype was seen a few times. The chain couples TRBV5-1 to TRBJ2-5; 13 nucleotides align to TRBD2. V lost 4 bases to trimming and J lost 3 bases; unmatched junction nucleotides: 6. Germline V gene lookup returns CDR1 SGHRS and CDR2 YFSETQ. This CDR3 has 16 residues. CDR3 sequence reads: CASSGGTSGDEETQYF. The CDR3 DNA is TGCGCCAGCAGCGGAGGGACTAGCGGGGATGAAGAGACCCAGTACTTC.

This clonotype was seen more than once but under ten times. This sequence joins TRBV29-1 and TRBJ1-1; no clear D gene. The V gene lost 6 bases and the J gene lost 1 base, with 3 bases spanning the gap. This CDR3 spans 10 amino acids. Germline lookup yields CDR1 SQVTM and CDR2 ANQGSEA. The CDR3 region is CSVGNTEAFF. CDR3 bases: TGCAGCGTCGGGAACACTGAAGCTTTCTTT. Looking up the rest from reference TRBV29-1 and TRBJ1-1 gives the full variable domain: SAVISQKPSRDICQRGTSLTIQCQVDSQVTMMFWYRQQPGQSLTLIATANQGSEATYESGFVIDKFPISRPNLTFSTLTVSNMSPEDSSIYLCSVGNTEAFFGQGTRLTVV.

This clonotype was detected many times. The genes are TRBV27 and TRBJ2-7; 9 nucleotides agree with TRBD2. Germline V lookup: CDR1 MNHEY, CDR2 SMNVEV (reference sequence). With V trimmed by 2 bases and J by 4 bases, 3 bases remained unmatched. The CDR3 has 14 amino acids. As DNA, the CDR3 is TGTGCCAGCAGTTTAAAGCGGGGGGCGTACGAGCAGTACTTC. Protein: CASSLKRGAYEQYF.

This clonotype was observed once. V and J are TRBV6-2 or TRBV6-3 and TRBJ1-1; D remains ambiguous. The germline V gene encodes CDR1 MNHEY and CDR2 SVGEGT. The germline V and J ends were trimmed by 5 bases and 0 bases, with 10 bases remaining between them. This CDR3 spans 14 amino acids. CDR3 sequence reads: CASSPGGLNTEAFF. The CDR3 DNA reads TGTGCCAGCAGTCCGGGCGGGCTGAACACTGAAGCTTTCTTT.